This entry lists 12 T cell receptor beta chains sequenced from one sample in a study of blood T cell repertoires in COVID-19. Sequencing was performed with immunoSEQ multiplex PCR; in TCRdb, only in-frame clones are kept and a portion is missing. The sample lists roughly 330,000 clones; 86% were seen once. Sequenced input: peripheral blood. The receptor set was obtained from a woman in her forties or fifties with acute or convalescent COVID-19.

This chain uses TRBV12-3 or TRBV12-4 with TRBJ1-1; TRBD1 aligns across 7 bases. V trimming: 8 bases; J trimming: 0 bases; junction bases outside the gene matches: 3. This CDR3 is built from 13 residues. The CDR3 is CASRDSMNTEAFF. The CDR3 coding sequence is TGTGCCAGCCGGGACAGTATGAACACTGAAGCTTTCTTT.

This sequence joins TRBV27 and TRBJ2-7; unclear D gene. The CDR3 is 13 residues long. V was pared by 2 bases and J by 2 bases, with 7 bases between. The V gene's germline CDR1 is MNHEY and CDR2 SMNVEV (reference sequence). In DNA form, the CDR3 reads TGTGCCAGCAGTTTACGAGGAGCCTACGAGCAGTACTTC. Translation: CASSLRGAYEQYF.

The CDR3 DNA reads as TGTGCCAGCAGTTTACCAGGGGGCGGTTTCGAGCAGTACTTC. Translating gives CASSLPGGGFEQYF. The chain links TRBV28 to TRBJ2-7; 8 bases are shared with TRBD1. The trim removed 2 bases at V and 6 bases at J, leaving 6 bases unmatched. The CDR3 is 14 amino acids. Germline V gene sequence: CDR1 MDHEN, CDR2 SYDVKM.

The rearrangement links TRBV20-1 to TRBJ2-7; no reliable D call. The CDR3 extends over 11 amino acids. Trimming removed 2 bases at V and 1 base at J, with 3 bases between. Germline-derived CDR1 and CDR2 are DFQATT and SNEGSKA (reference sequence). This CDR3 is CSARQSYEQYF. Here the CDR3 DNA reads TGCAGTGCTAGACAGTCCTACGAGCAGTACTTC.

This chain links TRBV27 with TRBJ2-3; 11 nucleotides agree with TRBD2. The CDR3 runs 16 residues. Germline CDR1 reads MNHEY; CDR2 reads SMNVEV (reference sequence). V was clipped by 5 bases and J by 0 bases; unmatched bases: 4. The CDR3 sequence is CASSLTSGSSTDTQYF. In DNA, the CDR3 is TGTGCCAGCAGTCTAACTAGCGGGAGTAGCACAGATACGCAGTATTTT.

The chain employs TRBV6-5 and TRBJ1-5, with unresolved D. This CDR3 is 15 amino acids long. Trimming took off 5 bases at V and 2 bases at J, with 13 bases between the two ends. Germline V gene sequence: CDR1 MNHEY, CDR2 SVGAGI. CDR3 sequence (DNA): TGTGCCAGCAGTCCACATTGGCAGGGCAATCAGCCCCAGCATTTT. It specifies CASSPHWQGNQPQHF.

V usage is TRBV7-2 and J usage is TRBJ2-1, with 8 positions matching TRBD2. J lost 2 bases, V lost 5 bases, and 5 bases had no gene match. This CDR3 comprises 15 residues. Germline-derived CDR1 and CDR2 are SGHTA and FQGNSA. CDR3 coding DNA: TGTGCCAGCAGCCTGATAGCGGGGACCTACAATGAGCAGTTCTTC. Translated: CASSLIAGTYNEQFF.

CDR3 nucleotides: TGCGCCAGCAGCTTGGATGTTCGTAGCAGGCTTAAAGGGGATAGCAATCAGCCCCAGCATTTT. Residues: CASSLDVRSRLKGDSNQPQHF. The J gene is TRBJ1-5, the V gene TRBV5-1; D might be TRBD1 (5 bases). Trimming took off 0 bases at V and 0 bases at J, with 25 bases between the two ends. Germline CDR1 is SGHRS and CDR2 is YFSETQ. This CDR3 contains 21 residues. Full variable domain (remainder filled in from reference TRBV5-1 and TRBJ1-5): KAGVTQTPRYLIKTRGQQVTLSCSPISGHRSVSWYQQTPGQGLQFLFEYFSETQRNKGNFPGRFSGRQFSNSRSEMNVSTLELGDSALYLCASSLDVRSRLKGDSNQPQHFGDGTRLSIL.

V is TRBV27 and J is TRBJ2-3; 9 bases are a match to TRBD2. This CDR3 has 14 amino acids. The ends lost 3 bases at V and 10 bases at J; junction bases unmatched: 8. Germline V gene lookup returns CDR1 MNHEY and CDR2 SMNVEV (reference sequence). CDR3 sequence reads: CASSFDRLAAPQYF. The CDR3 DNA follows: TGTGCCAGCAGTTTCGACAGACTAGCGGCCCCGCAGTATTTT.

The chain is built from TRBV7-6 and TRBJ2-2; D possibly corresponds to TRBD1 (5 bases). The CDR3 covers 15 residues. The germline V gene has CDR1 SGHVS and CDR2 FNYEAQ. Trimming removed 2 bases from V and 7 bases from J, with 14 bases in between. CDR3 protein: CASSLIRGDGGELFF. CDR3 DNA: TGTGCCAGCAGCTTAATTAGGGGCGACGGCGGGGAGCTGTTTTTT.

The rearrangement links TRBV29-1 to TRBJ2-3; 9 nucleotides align to TRBD1. There are 14 residues in the CDR3. Unmatched junction bases numbered 4, after V lost 4 bases and J lost 2 bases. Per germline, CDR1 SQVTM and CDR2 ANQGSEA. In DNA, the CDR3 is TGCAGCGTTGTGGGACAGGGCCACACAGATACGCAGTATTTT. It codes for CSVVGQGHTDTQYF.

The chain is built from TRBV5-1 and TRBJ1-5, with D possibly being TRBD1 (6 bases). Germline CDR1 is SGHRS and CDR2 is YFSETQ. V was clipped by 4 bases and J by 2 bases, with 13 bases between them. The CDR3 totals 15 residues. CDR3 sequence (DNA): TGCGCCAGCAGCCCCACAGGGAATGGCAATCAGCCCCAGCATTTT. The encoded protein is CASSPTGNGNQPQHF.